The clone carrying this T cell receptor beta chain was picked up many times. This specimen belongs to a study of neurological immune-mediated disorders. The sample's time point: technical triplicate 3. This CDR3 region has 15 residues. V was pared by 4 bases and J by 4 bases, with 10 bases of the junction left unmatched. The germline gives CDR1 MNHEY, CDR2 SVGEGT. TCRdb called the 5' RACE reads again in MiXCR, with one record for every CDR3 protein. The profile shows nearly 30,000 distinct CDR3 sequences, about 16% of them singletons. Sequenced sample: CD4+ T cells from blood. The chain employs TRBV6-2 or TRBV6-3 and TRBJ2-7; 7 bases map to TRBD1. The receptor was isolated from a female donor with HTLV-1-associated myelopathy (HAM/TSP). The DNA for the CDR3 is TGTGCCAGCAGTTCGACAGGGCTAGCTCGGTACGAGCAGTACTTC. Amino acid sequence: CASSSTGLARYEQYF.